This T cell receptor (beta chain) emerged from a study of brain T cells in children with intractable seizures. General observations from the study: Only CDR3 sequence similarity suggested viral specificity, without known HCMV serostatus.

Sequencing was limited to surgery cases with top T cell transcript signatures in brain tissue. Only in-frame clones appear in the TCRdb table, and some are missing; sequencing was by immunoSEQ multiplex PCR. The table has roughly 120,000 clones, under 95% seen once; the top ten hold 3.8%. Points on this clone: What it recognizes is unknown.

The specimen was peripheral blood, collected at surgery. The clonotype originates from a boy in the first two years of life with hemimegalencephaly and intractable seizures.

The CDR3 is CATSDLWGPQFF. CDR3 nucleotide sequence: TGTGCCACCAGTGATTTGTGGGGTCCGCAGTTCTTC. The rearrangement joins TRBV24-1 to TRBJ2-1; D not certain. CDR3 length: 12 amino acids. Germline CDR1 reads KGHDR; CDR2 reads SFDVKD. V was trimmed by 0 bases and J by 12 bases, leaving 8 bases between them.